There are a few counts of the clone carrying this T cell receptor (beta chain). Its antigen is still unknown. The V gene lost 5 bases and the J gene lost 1 base, with 11 bases spanning the gap. The CDR3 length is 15 residues. The germline gives CDR1 MRHNA, CDR2 SNTAGT. These data belong to a study of cytomegalovirus exposure and HLA in healthy donors. Study conclusions and caveats: Later analysis suggested most CMV-associated TCR beta chains were HLA-restricted. It was shown in a later analysis that HLA-associated TCR beta chains were more clonally expanded than other, equally common chains. Later, an analysis found that common viral pathogens appeared to be linked with several of the most significant clusters.

The primer mix had 60 Vbeta and 13 Jbeta primers. Using immunoSEQ multiplex PCR, the repertoire was profiled, and TCRdb retains in-frame clones only, with some absent. The repertoire consists of 95,000 to 150,000 clones, with around 75% occurring once and the leading ten covering roughly 10%. The specimen sequenced was PBMCs. This clonotype originated in a woman aged 50 to 60 in good health and CMV-seropositive. The chain combines TRBV6-4 with TRBJ2-2, with D possibly being TRBD2 (5 bases). The DNA for the CDR3 is TGTGCCAGCAGTACGGACTTCATGAACACCGGGGAGCTGTTTTTT. Amino acid sequence: CASSTDFMNTGELFF.